A single sample is the source of the 6 T cell receptor beta chains below, sequenced in a study of Ad26.COV2.S vaccination and SARS-CoV-2 variants. Some clones are missing from TCRdb's copy, which holds only in-frame ones; the method was immunoSEQ multiplex PCR. The sample lists 300,000 to 400,000 clones, roughly 87% occurring once. Treatment: 15 to 20 received Ad26.COV2.S at low or high dose, single or two shots; 5 received placebo; per-sample allocation not given. Sample collection was performed on day 63 after the first vaccine or placebo injection. The sequencing used peripheral blood, collected in a trial of Ad26.COV2.S vaccine versus placebo. These receptors were obtained from a person aged 18 to 59 who received the Ad26.COV2.S COVID-19 vaccine or a placebo.

The chain employs TRBV27 and TRBJ2-2; no reliable D call. The CDR3 loop spans 13 amino acids. Trimming shortened V by 3 bases and J by 6 bases, and 8 bases separated the two germline ends. CDR1 MNHEY and CDR2 SMNVEV come from the germline V gene (reference sequence). The CDR3 sequence is CASSFLTPGELFF. The CDR3 DNA reads TGTGCCAGCAGTTTTCTAACTCCCGGGGAGCTGTTTTTT.

The chain recombines TRBV5-1 with TRBJ2-1; D gene unclear. Germline CDR1 SGHRS, CDR2 YFSETQ. The CDR3 length is 12 residues. The V end was cut by 2 bases, the J end by 8 bases, with 8 bases between. For the CDR3, the DNA is TGCGCCAGCAGCTTACCTAGAGATGAGCAGTTCTTC. Protein sequence: CASSLPRDEQFF.

V is TRBV3-1 (or the pseudogene TRBV3-2) and J is TRBJ2-7, with no clear D. The V end was cut by 4 bases, the J end by 6 bases, with 7 bases between. This CDR3 has 11 residues. Germline assignment: CDR1 LGHDT and CDR2 YNNKEL (reference sequence). The CDR3 DNA is TGTGCCAGCAGCCCCGGATCCGAGCAGTACTTC. It specifies CASSPGSEQYF.

This chain links TRBV3-1 (or the pseudogene TRBV3-2) with TRBJ1-6, with a possible D match to TRBD1 (6 bases). Trimming left V 2 bases short and J 4 bases short, with 15 bases between. The germline V gene has CDR1 LGHDT and CDR2 YNNKEL (reference sequence). This CDR3 is 17 amino acids long. CDR3 protein: CASSQLPETGYNSPLHF. The CDR3 DNA sequence: TGTGCCAGCAGCCAATTACCCGAGACAGGATATAATTCACCCCTCCACTTT.

The CDR3 is CASSLVSSYNEQFF. DNA of the CDR3: TGTGCCAGCAGCTTAGTCTCCTCCTACAATGAGCAGTTCTTC. J is TRBJ2-1 and V is TRBV7-9; D is ambiguous. The germline V and J ends were trimmed by 1 base and 0 bases, with 4 bases remaining between them. CDR3 size: 14 residues. The germline CDR1 and CDR2 sequences are SEHNR and FQNEAQ (reference sequence). Combining the CDR3 with reference TRBV7-9 and TRBJ2-1 gives the whole variable domain DTGVSQNPRHKITKRGQNVTFRCDPISEHNRLYWYRQTLGQGPEFLTYFQNEAQLEKSRLLSDRFSAERPKGSFSTLEIQRTEQGDSAMYLCASSLVSSYNEQFFGPGTRLTVL.

The chain uses TRBV18 and TRBJ2-7; D unresolved. The V gene's germline CDR1 is KGHSH and CDR2 LQKENI. Trimming took 1 base from V and 5 from J, leaving 15 bases between them. CDR3 size: 15 residues. The chain's CDR3 is CASSPLGRPRDEQYF. For the CDR3, the DNA is TGTGCCAGCTCACCACTCGGCCGGCCCCGCGACGAGCAGTACTTC.